This entry is about one T cell receptor beta chain. As yet, its antigen is unknown. The data are from a study of cytomegalovirus exposure and HLA in healthy donors. General study points: Common viral pathogens were later found to be apparently linked to several of the most significant clusters. TCR beta V- and J-gene trimming was later associated with a missense DCLRE1C variant.

PCR primers comprised 60 Vbeta and 13 Jbeta primers. Using immunoSEQ multiplex PCR, the repertoire was profiled, and TCRdb retains in-frame clones only, with some absent. The sample consists of under 200,000 clones, 65% to 80% of them appearing once. The CDR3 has 15 amino acids. Trimming cost V 0 bases and J 5 bases; bases outside gene matches: 5. CDR1 is SGHNT, CDR2 YYREEE, per germline (reference sequence). The receptor comes from a woman aged 50 to 60 in good health and CMV-seropositive. The chain uses TRBV5-4 and TRBJ2-5; 9 positions agree with TRBD2. Source material: PBMCs. The CDR3 sequence: CASSLGSSGVETQYF. The DNA of the CDR3 is TGTGCCAGCAGCTTGGGGTCTAGCGGGGTGGAGACCCAGTACTTC.